The 17 T cell receptor beta chains below all came from one sample that was sequenced in a study of T cells after posttransplantation cyclophosphamide. Some clones are missing from TCRdb's copy, which holds only in-frame ones; the method was immunoSEQ multiplex PCR. In the table there are tens of thousands of clones, 93% of which are singletons. The sequenced material came from PBMCs. Receptor source: a woman in her twenties or thirties in good health and a related stem cell transplant donor.

The chain combines TRBV7-8 with TRBJ1-4; D is perhaps TRBD1 (6 bases). V was pared by 9 bases and J by 6 bases, with 14 bases between. Germline CDR1 reads SGHVS; CDR2 reads FQNEAQ. This CDR3 is 13 amino acids long. CDR3 in DNA: TGTGCCAGTCGGCGGGCAGGGGATGAAAAACTGTTTTTT. As protein: CASRRAGDEKLFF.

The gene calls are TRBV6-1 and TRBJ2-5; 15 bases align to TRBD2. The length of the CDR3 is 17 residues. From germline, CDR1 is MNHNS and CDR2 SASEGT. V lost 1 base, J lost 1 base, and 1 base stayed unmatched. As DNA, the CDR3 is TGTGCCAGCAGTGAAGGGACTAGCGGGGGGGTCCAAGAGACCCAGTACTTC. This sequence encodes CASSEGTSGGVQETQYF.

This clone has a handful of counts. The V call is TRBV15, the J call TRBJ2-3; D is possibly TRBD2 (6 bases). This CDR3 comprises 14 residues. CDR1 and CDR2 from the germline V gene are LNHNV and YYDKDF (reference sequence). V was pared by 0 bases and J by 9 bases, with 13 bases between. In DNA form, the CDR3 reads TGTGCCACCAGCAGAGATCGCGGGGCGGGCACGCAGTATTTT. This gives the protein CATSRDRGAGTQYF.

CDR3 residues: CASSPEGLNTEAFF. The CDR3 DNA is TGTGCCAGCAGCCCCGAGGGGTTGAACACTGAAGCTTTCTTT. The chain employs TRBV7-2 and TRBJ1-1, with a tentative D call TRBD1 (5 bases). Germline V gene sequence: CDR1 SGHTA, CDR2 FQGNSA. The germline V and J ends were trimmed by 5 bases and 0 bases, with 10 bases remaining between them. The CDR3 runs to 14 residues.

The V call is TRBV19, the J call TRBJ2-7; 10 nucleotides align to TRBD1. CDR1 is LNHDA, CDR2 SQIVND, per germline (reference sequence). J gave up 2 bases and V 3 bases, and 1 base lay outside the gene matches. The CDR3 totals 14 residues. The CDR3 DNA reads as TGTGCCAGTAGTATCGGACAGGGGGCCTACGAGCAGTACTTC. It yields the protein CASSIGQGAYEQYF. Using reference TRBV19 and TRBJ2-7 for the parts outside the CDR3, the full variable domain is DGGITQSPKYLFRKEGQNVTLSCEQNLNHDAMYWYRQDPGQGLRLIYYSQIVNDFQKGDIAEGYSVSREKKESFPLTVTSAQKNPTAFYLCASSIGQGAYEQYFGPGTRLTVT.

The V call is TRBV18, the J call TRBJ2-3; D perhaps matches TRBD2 (6 bases). V dropped 1 base and J dropped 3 bases, with 14 bases sitting between them. CDR3 length equals 16 residues. Germline V gene lookup returns CDR1 KGHSH and CDR2 LQKENI. In DNA form, the CDR3 reads TGTGCCAGCTCACCACGGCGGGGTCTTACGACAGATACGCAGTATTTT. It specifies CASSPRRGLTTDTQYF.

V and J are TRBV2 and TRBJ2-7; weak D call: TRBD1 (6 bases). This CDR3 has 14 residues. In germline, CDR1 is SNHLY, CDR2 FYNNEI. Trimming shortened V by 4 bases and J by 1 base, and 11 bases separated the two germline ends. The CDR3 spells CASSAQGESYEQYF. The DNA for the CDR3 is TGTGCCAGCAGTGCACAGGGCGAATCCTACGAGCAGTACTTC. The full variable domain, rest sourced from reference TRBV2 and TRBJ2-7, is EPEVTQTPSHQVTQMGQEVILRCVPISNHLYFYWYRQILGQKVEFLVSFYNNEISEKSEIFDDQFSVERPDGSNFTLKIRSTKLEDSAMYFCASSAQGESYEQYFGPGTRLTVT.

V is TRBV27 and J is TRBJ2-7; tentative D call: TRBD1 (5 bases). V lost 5 bases, J lost 2 bases, and 10 bases lay in between. This CDR3 is 13 amino acids long. Germline V gene sequence: CDR1 MNHEY, CDR2 SMNVEV (reference sequence). Written as DNA, the CDR3 is TGTGCCAGCAGTAAAGCCAGGGCCTACGAGCAGTACTTC. Its protein product is CASSKARAYEQYF.

The chain links TRBV6-1 to TRBJ1-3; D unclear. The V end was cut by 0 bases, the J end by 0 bases, with 6 bases between. Germline V gives CDR1 MNHNS, CDR2 SASEGT. CDR3 length: 15 amino acids. CDR3 amino acids: CASSEAGHSGNTIYF. The CDR3, as DNA: TGTGCCAGCAGTGAAGCAGGGCACTCTGGAAACACCATATATTTT.

The rearrangement uses TRBV5-6 and TRBJ2-7, with 10 bases fitting TRBD1. Trimming removed 4 bases from V and 6 bases from J; junction bases left unmatched: 7. The CDR3 has 14 amino acids. The V gene's germline CDR1 is SGHDT and CDR2 YYEEEE. In nucleotides, the CDR3 is TGTGCCAGCAGCCCTGGGACAGGGGTAGGCGAGCAGTACTTC. As protein: CASSPGTGVGEQYF.

V and J are TRBV23-1 and TRBJ2-7, with 9 bases fitting TRBD1. TRBV23-1 is an ORF; its function is uncertain. Germline trimming cut 0 bases from V and 8 bases from J; bases unmatched to any gene: 26. There are 21 residues in the CDR3. For the CDR3, the DNA is TGCGCCAGCAGTCAATCGCTGAGATGCGACGAGTGGGGACAGGGCGTAAGGCAGCAGTACTTC. This codes for CASSQSLRCDEWGQGVRQQYF.

In this sample, this clone turned up once. V is TRBV7-2 and J is TRBJ1-2; the D is unclear. This CDR3 comprises 14 residues. CDR1 and CDR2 (germline): SGHTA, FQGNSA. Trimming removed 2 bases from V and 4 bases from J, with 11 bases in between. The CDR3 DNA reads TGTGCCAGCAGCTTACCCGGGCAGAGCTATGGCTACACCTTC. Its protein product is CASSLPGQSYGYTF.

The rearrangement links TRBV6-1 to TRBJ1-3; the D gene is possibly TRBD1 (5 bases). The CDR3 is made up of 13 amino acids. Germline V gene sequence: CDR1 MNHNS, CDR2 SASEGT. V gave up 6 bases and J gave up 2 bases, with 8 bases separating them. The CDR3 nucleotides read TGTGCCAGCAGGCAGGGTACTGGAAACACCATATATTTT. Protein sequence: CASRQGTGNTIYF.

DNA of the CDR3: TGTGCCAGCACCAACAGGGGGCTCGGCTATGGCTACACCTTC. Translation gives CASTNRGLGYGYTF. The chain combines TRBV28 with TRBJ1-2, with 9 bases identical to TRBD1. Unmatched junction bases numbered 7, after V lost 7 bases and J lost 4 bases. Germline assignment: CDR1 MDHEN and CDR2 SYDVKM. The CDR3 consists of 14 residues.

The genes are TRBV19 and TRBJ1-6, with a weak D call TRBD1 (6 bases). The CDR3 sequence is 14 residues long. Germline assignment: CDR1 LNHDA and CDR2 SQIVND (reference sequence). The V gene lost 3 bases and the J gene lost 5 bases, with 8 bases spanning the gap. CDR3 nucleotide sequence: TGTGCCAGTAGTATGGGGGGGCATAATTCACCCCTCCACTTT. Its translation: CASSMGGHNSPLHF.

This chain joins TRBV7-2 and TRBJ1-6, with D possibly matching TRBD1 (5 bases). Germline CDR1 and CDR2: SGHTA and FQGNSA. There are 13 residues in the CDR3. V was clipped by 5 bases and J by 9 bases, with 11 bases between them. This CDR3 reads CASSTSRVSPLHF. The CDR3 nucleotides are TGTGCCAGCAGCACTTCCAGGGTTTCACCCCTCCACTTT.

This chain uses TRBV19 with TRBJ1-5; 10 nucleotides match TRBD1. CDR1 and CDR2 (germline): LNHDA, SQIVND (reference sequence). Trimming cost V 3 bases and J 3 bases; bases outside gene matches: 5. The CDR3 length is 16 residues. CDR3 nucleotides: TGTGCCAGTAGTATGGGACAGGGGCTTACCAATCAGCCCCAGCATTTT. Its protein is CASSMGQGLTNQPQHF.